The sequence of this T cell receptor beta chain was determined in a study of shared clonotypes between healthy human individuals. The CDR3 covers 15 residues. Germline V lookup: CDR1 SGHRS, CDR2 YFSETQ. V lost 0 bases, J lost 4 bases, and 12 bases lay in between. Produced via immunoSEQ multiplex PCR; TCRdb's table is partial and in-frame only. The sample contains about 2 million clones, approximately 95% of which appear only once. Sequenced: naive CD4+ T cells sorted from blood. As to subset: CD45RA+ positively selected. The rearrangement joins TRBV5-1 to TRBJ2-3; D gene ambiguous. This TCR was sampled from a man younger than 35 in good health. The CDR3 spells CASSLGVLPPDTQYF. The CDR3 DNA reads TGCGCCAGCAGCTTGGGTGTTCTCCCCCCAGATACGCAGTATTTT.